The T cell receptor (beta chain) under discussion was sequenced for a study of patients and donors after allogeneic stem cell transplantation. This CDR3 has 14 amino acids. Trimming removed 1 base at V and 14 bases at J, with 18 bases between. One entry per CDR3 protein results from TCRdb running MiXCR on the RT-PCR reads. The sample consists of 390,000 or so distinct CDR3 sequences, 16% of them appearing once. The material sequenced was blood, either unsorted or a sorted T cell fraction (not recorded which). The receptor's source is a human donor who was either an allogeneic HSCT recipient or a stem cell or donor lymphocyte infusion donor (not recorded which). It is not recorded whose cells these are; they may come from a transplant donor. The V gene is TRBV12-3 or TRBV12-4, the J gene TRBJ2-1; D is unclear. CDR3 region: CASSLELTTIQEFF. The CDR3 region has the DNA TGTGCCAGCAGTTTAGAATTAACTACGATTCAGGAGTTCTTC.